This T cell receptor beta chain stems from a study of control samples from healthy donors and cancer patients. Here immunoSEQ multiplex PCR was the method, and the copy in TCRdb shows in-frame clones only, minus some. The sample spans roughly 200,000 clones; the ten largest clones claim approximately 2.2%. The TCR comes from a woman under 40 in good health. The sequenced material came from blood.

CDR3 in amino acids: CASSLRVRGDSPLHF. For the CDR3, the DNA is TGTGCCAGCAGCTTAAGGGTCAGGGGAGATTCACCCCTCCACTTT. The chain carries TRBV11-2 and TRBJ1-6, with a possible D match to TRBD1 (6 bases). CDR3 length: 15 amino acids. The V gene lost 2 bases and the J gene lost 8 bases, with 13 bases spanning the gap. Germline values: CDR1 SGHAT, CDR2 FQNNGV.